The subject of this entry is one TCR beta chain. Its antigen is unknown. Donors were Caucasian adults residing in Nashville, Tennessee, USA. The source of the sample is a study of shared clonotypes between healthy human individuals. Study results and caveats: Some naive CD4 clonotypes, 4.5% to 5.5%, turned up in common across several donors.

Produced via immunoSEQ multiplex PCR; TCRdb's table is partial and in-frame only. Here the sample spans around 2,000,000 clones, 85% to 95% being singletons. Trimming pared 3 bases from V and 0 bases from J, leaving 17 bases between. The CDR3 extends over 17 amino acids. Germline CDR1 and CDR2: KGHSH and LQKENI. Specimen: naive CD4+ T cells sorted from blood. Specified subset: CD45RA+ positively selected. The source is a man between 18 and 35 years old in good health. The J gene is TRBJ1-1, the V gene TRBV18, with D possibly TRBD1 on 6 matching bases. CDR3 sequence reads: CASSPRSEGTMNTEAFF. As DNA, the CDR3 is TGTGCCAGCTCACCTAGATCGGAGGGGACAATGAACACTGAAGCTTTCTTT.